This TCR beta chain appears in the sequencing data of a study of chemoradiotherapy in HPV16-positive cancers. Germline values: CDR1 KGHSH, CDR2 LQKENI. J lost 10 bases, V lost 3 bases, and 9 bases had no gene match. CDR3 length equals 13 residues. Clones were read by immunoSEQ multiplex PCR, and TCRdb kept only the in-frame ones, dropping some. The repertoire includes 25,000 to 35,000 clones, 84% of them detected once, and less than 6.5% sits in the top ten. Over chemoradiotherapy, repertoires were sampled more than once. This TCR came from a human donor with HPV-associated anogenital cancer. The chain couples TRBV18 to TRBJ2-7; 7 bases map to TRBD1. The starting material was blood, obtained from a patient who underwent chemoradiotherapy. DNA for the CDR3: TGTGCCAGCTCACCCGACAGGGTAGGGGTTCAGTACGTC. This gives the protein CASSPDRVGVQYV.